This T cell receptor beta chain was sequenced during a study of T cell responses to AZD1222 COVID-19 vaccine. Measured with immunoSEQ multiplex PCR; TCRdb has only the in-frame clones, and not every one. This sample has some 150,000 clones; 75% to 85% occur once, and the top ten carry 6.5% to 8.5%. Germline assignment: CDR1 LNHDA and CDR2 SQIVND (reference sequence). This CDR3 is built from 15 residues. V was shortened by 0 bases and J by 7 bases, with 13 bases between the two germline ends. This chain links TRBV19 with TRBJ1-5; perhaps TRBD1 as D (6 bases). The sample consisted of peripheral blood, taken 28 days after the second dose of the MenACWY control vaccine. The source is an adult who received the MenACWY meningococcal vaccine as a control. CDR3 DNA sequence: TGTGCCAGTAGTATAGACCGGGACATGTGGCAGCCCCAGCATTTT. Translated: CASSIDRDMWQPQHF.